Below are 19 T cell receptor beta chains sequenced from a single sample in a study of shared clonotypes between healthy human individuals. Only in-frame clones appear in the TCRdb table, and some are missing; sequencing was by immunoSEQ multiplex PCR. In the table there are about 710,000 clones, about two thirds of which are singletons. Sequenced sample: memory CD4+ T cells sorted from blood. The sample's subset: CD45RA-negative fraction. Receptor source: a woman in her twenties or thirties in good health.

V is TRBV4-1 and J is TRBJ2-7; D is uncertain. This CDR3 is built from 15 residues. Per germline, CDR1 MGHRA and CDR2 YSYEKL. Deletions cut 1 base from V and 0 bases from J, with 10 bases between. CDR3 coding DNA: TGCGCCAGCAGCCAAGGCTTCTTCAGCTCCTACGAGCAGTACTTC. Amino acids: CASSQGFFSSYEQYF.

The chain employs TRBV6-5 and TRBJ1-1; D may be TRBD1 (6 bases). The CDR3 extends over 16 amino acids. Germline V gene data show CDR1 as MNHEY and CDR2 as SVGAGI. Trimming stripped 0 bases from V and 3 bases from J, with 14 bases between. DNA of the CDR3: TGTGCCAGCAGTTACTCCAAGGGGGGGGTGGACACTGAAGCTTTCTTT. Protein: CASSYSKGGVDTEAFF.

V and J are TRBV19 and TRBJ2-2; TRBD1 or TRBD2 may be the D gene (6 bases each). The CDR3 has 13 residues. In germline, CDR1 is LNHDA, CDR2 SQIVND (reference sequence). V shed 10 bases and J shed 4 bases, with 13 bases lying between them. CDR3: CATGARVTGELFF. CDR3 bases: TGTGCCACGGGGGCGCGAGTCACCGGGGAGCTGTTTTTT.

The genes are TRBV5-1 and TRBJ2-7; the match to TRBD2 covers 11 bases. The ends lost 4 bases at V and 6 bases at J; junction bases unmatched: 6. CDR1 is SGHRS, CDR2 YFSETQ, per germline. This CDR3 contains 14 residues. In DNA form, the CDR3 reads TGCGCCAGCAGCGTCACTAGCGGGAGCTTCGAGCAGTACTTC. Translating gives CASSVTSGSFEQYF.

The CDR3 nucleotides read TGTGCCAGCAAGGTTAGCCTAGGACTTGGATCGTCGCCCCAGCATTTT. It translates to CASKVSLGLGSSPQHF. The genes are TRBV6-4 and TRBJ1-5; D remains ambiguous. Germline CDR1 reads MRHNA; CDR2 reads SNTAGT. V was clipped by 7 bases and J by 9 bases, with 25 bases between them. The CDR3 is 16 residues long.

The J gene is TRBJ2-1, the V gene TRBV14; D not certain. The V gene's germline CDR1 is SGHDN and CDR2 FVKESK. Trimming pared 7 bases from V and 7 bases from J, leaving 17 bases between. The CDR3 is 14 amino acids. CDR3 protein: CASTKNGNLNEQFF. CDR3 DNA sequence: TGTGCCAGCACCAAGAATGGGAACCTAAATGAGCAGTTCTTC.

V gene TRBV7-2 combines with J gene TRBJ2-1, with D tentatively TRBD2 (5 bases). Germline CDR1 is SGHTA and CDR2 is FQGNSA. The CDR3 covers 16 residues. With 5 bases removed from V and 10 bases from J, the gap between germline ends came to 24 bases. The CDR3 loop reads CASSTRRSGLIDEQFF. The CDR3 DNA reads TGTGCCAGCAGCACCCGTCGGAGCGGCCTAATAGACGAGCAGTTCTTC.

The chain couples TRBV7-3 to TRBJ1-2; D is uncertain. CDR3 length: 14 residues. The V end lost 2 bases, the J end lost 8 bases, and 15 bases lay between the germline ends. Looked up from germline, CDR1 is SGHTA and CDR2 is FQGTGA. The CDR3 here is CASSLGSGLGGYTF. The CDR3 nucleotides are TGTGCCAGCAGCTTAGGGTCCGGCCTCGGCGGCTACACCTTC.

CDR3 DNA: TGTGCCAGCAGTTTGTACGACAGGGGAAACACCATATATTTT. Protein product: CASSLYDRGNTIYF. The V and J genes are TRBV28 and TRBJ1-3, with D tentatively TRBD1 (6 bases). V lost 3 bases and J 4 bases, leaving 10 bases between the germline ends. This CDR3 is built from 14 residues. From germline, CDR1 is MDHEN and CDR2 SYDVKM. The full variable domain, with the rest looked up from reference TRBV28 and TRBJ1-3, is DVKVTQSSRYLVKRTGEKVFLECVQDMDHENMFWYRQDPGLGLRLIYFSYDVKMKEKGDIPEGYSVSREKKERFSLILESASTNQTSMYLCASSLYDRGNTIYFGEGSWLTVV.

This rearrangement joins TRBV7-9 to TRBJ2-7, with D unresolved. CDR1 and CDR2 from the germline V gene are SEHNR and FQNEAQ (reference sequence). Trimming cost V 5 bases and J 6 bases, with 11 bases left between them. The CDR3 is 12 residues long. Here the CDR3 reads CASSVDPCEQYF. In nucleotides, the CDR3 is TGTGCCAGCAGCGTGGATCCCTGCGAGCAGTACTTC.

V and J are TRBV5-4 and TRBJ2-1; weak D call: TRBD2 (6 bases). The CDR3 contains 16 residues. CDR1 is SGHNT and CDR2 is YYREEE in the germline V gene (reference sequence). The V end lost 0 bases, the J end lost 0 bases, and 10 bases lay between the germline ends. CDR3 in amino acids: CASSLVGGNSYNEQFF. The CDR3 DNA reads as TGTGCCAGCAGCTTGGTAGGCGGGAACTCCTACAATGAGCAGTTCTTC. Looking up the rest from reference TRBV5-4 and TRBJ2-1 gives the full variable domain: ETGVTQSPTHLIKTRGQQVTLRCSSQSGHNTVSWYQQALGQGPQFIFQYYREEENGRGNFPPRFSGLQFPNYSSELNVNALELDDSALYLCASSLVGGNSYNEQFFGPGTRLTVL.

The chain recombines TRBV11-2 with TRBJ2-7; no firm D call. Germline values: CDR1 SGHAT, CDR2 FQNNGV. This CDR3 comprises 16 residues. V was shortened by 5 bases and J by 2 bases, with 19 bases between the two germline ends. The CDR3 region has the DNA TGTGCCAGCAGCGTATGGAATTGGAACAGAGCCTACGAGCAGTACTTC. Translated: CASSVWNWNRAYEQYF.

The CDR3 region is CASSSKLAPYNEQFF. CDR3 sequence (DNA): TGTGCCAGCAGCTCCAAACTAGCACCCTACAATGAGCAGTTCTTC. The V call is TRBV5-4, the J call TRBJ2-1; D might be TRBD2 (6 bases). Between the trimmed V and J ends, which lost 3 bases and 2 bases, there was a span of 12 bases. Germline loops: CDR1 SGHNT, CDR2 YYREEE (reference sequence). CDR3 length: 15 amino acids.

The chain uses TRBV5-1 and TRBJ2-1; 7 bases are a match to TRBD1. V shed 0 bases, J shed 0 bases, and the junction held 3 bases outside the gene matches. The germline CDR1 and CDR2 sequences are SGHRS and YFSETQ. CDR3 length: 16 residues. The DNA for the CDR3 is TGCGCCAGCAGCTTGGAGGGGGCGGGCTCCTACAATGAGCAGTTCTTC. Amino acid sequence: CASSLEGAGSYNEQFF.

In its sample, this clone was seen once. V gene TRBV4-1 combines with J gene TRBJ1-5; a weak D match, TRBD1 (6 bases). V was clipped by 5 bases and J by 6 bases, with 17 bases between them. Germline-derived CDR1 and CDR2 are MGHRA and YSYEKL. CDR3 length: 15 residues. CDR3 sequence reads: CASSGTYRDGQPQHF. The CDR3 nucleotides read TGCGCCAGCAGCGGGACCTACAGGGATGGTCAGCCCCAGCATTTT.

The chain couples TRBV18 to TRBJ1-1; the match to TRBD1 covers 7 bases. The CDR3 runs to 13 residues. V lost 6 bases, J lost 4 bases, and 5 bases stayed unmatched. The germline CDR1 and CDR2 sequences are KGHSH and LQKENI. CDR3 protein: CASSKQGSTEAFF. The CDR3 DNA is TGTGCCAGCTCTAAACAGGGGAGCACTGAAGCTTTCTTT.

V is TRBV4-1 and J is TRBJ2-1, with D perhaps matching TRBD2 (5 bases). Germline CDR1 MGHRA, CDR2 YSYEKL. Trimming cost V 1 base and J 1 base, with 11 bases left between them. CDR3 length: 16 amino acids. CDR3 in DNA: TGCGCCAGCAGCCAAGTCGGCGGGCCTTCCTACAATGAGCAGTTCTTC. It is translated as CASSQVGGPSYNEQFF.

J is TRBJ2-1 and V is TRBV29-1; D unresolved. The CDR3 runs to 13 residues. Germline CDR1 SQVTM, CDR2 ANQGSEA. V dropped 0 bases and J dropped 5 bases, with 8 bases sitting between them. In nucleotides, the CDR3 is TGCAGCGTTGAAGATCAGTGGGACAATGAGCAGTTCTTC. It is translated as CSVEDQWDNEQFF.

V usage is TRBV30 and J usage is TRBJ1-1; 7 nucleotides line up with TRBD1. The CDR3 spans 13 residues. The V gene's germline CDR1 is GTSNPN and CDR2 SVGIG (reference sequence). The junction had 14 bases not matched to a gene; V was cut back by 8 bases and J by 8 bases. The CDR3 loop reads CAGNRQGPMEAFF. The DNA for the CDR3 is TGTGCCGGTAATAGACAGGGCCCCATGGAAGCTTTCTTT. The variable domain in full, with the rest retrieved from reference TRBV30 and TRBJ1-1, is SQTIHQWPATLVQPVGSPLSLECTVEGTSNPNLYWYRQAAGRGLQLLFYSVGIGQISSEVPQNLSASRPQDRQFILSSKKLLLSDSGFYLCAGNRQGPMEAFFGQGTRLTVV.